The source of this T cell receptor beta chain is a study of T cell responses to AZD1222 COVID-19 vaccine. Repertoires were generated with immunoSEQ multiplex PCR, while TCRdb's copy carries only in-frame clones and drops some. Of over 150,000 clones listed, around 90% are singletons. The sequence derives from an adult in good health. Source: peripheral blood, taken on day 0 of AZD1222 vaccination.

The CDR3 here is CASSSLINEGEKGYTF. CDR3 DNA: TGTGCCAGCAGCTCTCTTATCAACGAGGGAGAGAAGGGCTACACCTTC. The chain employs TRBV7-9 and TRBJ1-2, with D unresolved. The CDR3 runs to 16 residues. V lost 4 bases and J lost 8, with 23 bases in between. Germline V gene lookup returns CDR1 SEHNR and CDR2 FQNEAQ (reference sequence).